The present T cell receptor beta chain was sequenced within a study of blood T cell repertoires in COVID-19 (dated by TCRdb to 2018 to 2021). Broadly, across the study: Collaborator samples came from the United States, Italy and Spain and covered acute and convalescent phases of COVID-19. The prospective study material was composed of cDNA or gDNA derived from T cells, B-cell-depleted T cells, or PBMCs. Where available, HLA class I and class II types were obtained from metadata supplied by the sample provider rather than from assay-based typing. The sample metadata nearly always contained a de-identified subject ID, COVID-19 status, age in years and sex. The repertoires were made available in a free public database intended to serve as a resource for research on the immune response to SARS-CoV-2. The dataset comprised deeply sampled blood TCRbeta repertoires from subjects exposed to, actively infected with, or recovered from COVID-19. The samples were drawn from two sources: the first 160 participants of the ongoing ImmuneRACE study, and 1,200 or so subjects contributed by 6 global collaborators.

TCRbeta CDR3 regions were amplified from genomic DNA using the immunoSEQ Assay, a bias-controlled multiplex PCR. Concerning the study's data processing: The number of nucleated cells in each sample was estimated by amplification of reference gene primers within the assay. To quantify the absolute abundance of each unique TCRbeta CDR3 rearrangement, sequence reads were collapsed and filtered. For each sample, productive Simpson clonality was calculated by taking the square root of Simpson's diversity index across productive rearrangements. TCRdb took over this immuneACCESS table, retaining in-frame rearrangements with V and J assigned. Such tables are incomplete; in checked studies, under half of the missing clones stem from an unresolved V gene, and the remainder is unexplained. V, J and clone size were drawn from that table, and D and trimming were deduced from the DNA. The sample data list roughly 84,000 clones, and approximately 80% of these were observed just once. The ten top clones hold roughly 15% of the sample.

For this clone: Its target antigen remains unknown. Per-base qualities were not stored, and no clone one base away is much larger.

General conclusions and limits of the study: Clinical and demographic metadata were provided uncurated, with the amount varying by source and participant.

Each collaborating institution followed its own protocols to collect whole blood in K2EDTA tubes. For TCRbeta analysis, collaborators shipped samples in one of three forms: frozen whole blood, isolated PBMCs, or DNA extracted from either of those sample types. The CDR3 measures 12 amino acids from cysteine to phenylalanine. This entry keeps only the CDR3 DNA: 36 bases, framed from base 1. In the germline V gene, CDR1 corresponds to ENHRY and CDR2 to SYGVKD. V is reduced by 0 bases and J by 8 bases, leaving a spacing of 7 bases between them. The TCR originated in a woman of 80 years or more with acute or convalescent COVID-19. Material for sequencing was peripheral blood. The rearranged segments are TRBV10-3 and TRBJ1-1; no confident D gene assignment can be made. Here is the DNA: TGTGCCATCAGTGAGTCGATGGCCGAAGCTTTCTTT. This is translated as CAISESMAEAFF.